The rows below give T cell receptor beta chains drawn from one sample of a study of CXCR3-negative and CXCR3-positive naive CD8 T cells. TCRdb re-called the 5' RACE reads, yielding one record per CDR3 amino acid sequence without DNA. The sample has approximately 90,000 distinct CDR3 sequences, and its top ten clones hold approximately 0.5%. Sequencing was carried out using naive CXCR3+ CD8+ T cells from blood. All receptors come from a human donor in good health. Some clones in this sample may be carry-over from other donors' samples. The CDR3 runs from the conserved cysteine through the conserved F or W.

TRBV28	TRBJ2-7	CASSLGWELYSYEQYF
TRBV5-1	TRBJ2-7	CASSLELAGDSSYEQYF
TRBV13	TRBJ1-1	CASSRPGGGTEAFF
TRBV19	TRBJ1-5	CASSIVLGGGNQPQHF
TRBV29-1	TRBJ1-4	CSVADDARKKLFF
TRBV4-3	TRBJ2-1	CASSQDIGSIYNEQFF
TRBV5-1	TRBJ2-7	CASRAGTGSYEQYF
TRBV4-1	TRBJ2-1	CASSRGLGVEQFF
TRBV25-1	TRBJ1-1	CASSGGEGGYTEAFF
TRBV12-3/TRBV12-4	TRBJ2-7	CASTDTGPLYEQYF
TRBV7-3	TRBJ1-1	CASSQRGLVIIRTEAFF
TRBV28	TRBJ2-5	CASSFLNILETQYF
TRBV29-1	TRBJ1-4	CSVEDLGIDEKLFF
TRBV12-3/TRBV12-4	TRBJ1-1	CASSLVGGDNSAFF
TRBV10-1	TRBJ2-5	CASLRDRVDEQYF
TRBV29-1	TRBJ2-5	CSVAPRERETQYF
TRBV4-3	TRBJ1-6	CASSQDPGTGGSPLHF
TRBV3-1	TRBJ1-1	CASSHWSGSPDTEAFF
TRBV15	TRBJ2-3	CATSKARGSTDTQYF
TRBV29-1	TRBJ2-2	CSVFQNTGELFF
TRBV5-1	TRBJ1-1	CASSAGQGRTEAFF